This T cell receptor (beta chain) was profiled in a study of OX40 agonist ivuxolimab in advanced cancers. Broadly, across the study: Ivuxolimab was an agonistic, fully human IgG2 monoclonal antibody directed against OX40 (CD134), a costimulatory receptor. Of the approximately 50 dose-escalation patients, hepatocellular carcinoma was present in some 19, melanoma in approximately 15, renal cell carcinoma in 9 and head and neck cancer in 9. Peripheral TCRbeta sequencing was intended to test whether TCR sequence diversity was altered and clonal T-cell expansion was caused by ivuxolimab. The paper covers the monotherapy dose-escalation part of the phase I ivuxolimab trial, which included N of about 51 patients. A male proportion of roughly 80% and a mean age of roughly 58 years, ranging from about 23 to 79, were recorded for the dose-escalation cohort. Partial responses occurred in three dose-escalation patients: two with cutaneous melanoma and one with hepatocellular carcinoma. Intravenous ivuxolimab was administered to patients every 2 weeks at six dose levels: 0.01, 0.1, 0.3, 1.5, 3 and 10 mg/kg. Prior anti-PD-1, anti-PD-L1 or anti-CTLA-4 therapy was permitted, and 30% to 50% of dose-escalation patients had received checkpoint inhibitors. Study-level results and caveats: Low levels of normalized T-cell clonal expansion were also shown by some nonresponding patients. At doses of 0.1 to 3.0 mg/kg, clonal expansion of both CD4+ and CD8+ T cells in blood was seen between baseline and week 6. In partial responders in the 0.1-3.0 mg/kg groups, normalized peripheral clonal expansion was found to be among the lowest, especially among CD8+ T cells. The antigen specificity of the peripheral T cells that underwent clonal expansion was not determined. On average, CD8+ T cells showed more expanded clones than CD4+ T cells after ivuxolimab.

Unmatched junction bases come to 6, with V trimmed by 1 base and J by 2 bases. Taken from the germline V gene (reference sequence), the CDR1 and CDR2 loops are SGHNT and YYREEE. The CDR3 contains 16 residues, cysteine and phenylalanine counted. Here the CDR3 DNA is all that survives: 48 bases in frame from base 1. For sequencing of the TCRbeta CDR3 region, genomic DNA was extracted from the sorted cells. TCRbeta CDR3 regions were sequenced using the immunoSEQ Assay. This is the immuneACCESS table as TCRdb keeps it, with only in-frame sequences that have V and J called. A part of the clones is gone; compared with another copy, unresolved V genes explain less than half, and the rest is unexplained. The sample records around 60,000 clones, 80% to 90% of which are singletons. In total, the top ten clones hold 1.9% of the sample. On this clone: This clone's antigen is unknown. No quality values exist for individual bases; no much larger clone is one base distant.

The trial excluded patients who had a history of autoimmune disease or who were on systemic immunosuppression. Peripheral blood for TCR sequencing was drawn from every dose cohort at baseline, at cycle 4 day 1 and at cycle 7 day 1. The samples were drawn from a first-in-human, open-label, multicenter phase I dose-escalation trial of ivuxolimab. Adults with locally advanced or metastatic melanoma, renal cell carcinoma, hepatocellular carcinoma or head and neck squamous cell carcinoma were enrolled in the trial. Before TCR sequencing, CD4+ T cells and CD8+ T cells from peripheral blood were sorted into separate populations.

The specimen comprised CD4+ or CD8+ T cells sorted from blood, sampled in a trial of the OX40 agonist ivuxolimab. This receptor chain uses TRBV5-4 and TRBJ2-1; TRBD2 lines up with 7 middle nucleotides. The source of this sequence is an adult with an advanced solid tumor such as melanoma, head and neck, liver or kidney cancer. The nucleotides are TGTGCCAGCAGCTTGCCCCCCAGCGGGACCTACAATGAGCAGTTCTTC. This codes for CASSLPPSGTYNEQFF.